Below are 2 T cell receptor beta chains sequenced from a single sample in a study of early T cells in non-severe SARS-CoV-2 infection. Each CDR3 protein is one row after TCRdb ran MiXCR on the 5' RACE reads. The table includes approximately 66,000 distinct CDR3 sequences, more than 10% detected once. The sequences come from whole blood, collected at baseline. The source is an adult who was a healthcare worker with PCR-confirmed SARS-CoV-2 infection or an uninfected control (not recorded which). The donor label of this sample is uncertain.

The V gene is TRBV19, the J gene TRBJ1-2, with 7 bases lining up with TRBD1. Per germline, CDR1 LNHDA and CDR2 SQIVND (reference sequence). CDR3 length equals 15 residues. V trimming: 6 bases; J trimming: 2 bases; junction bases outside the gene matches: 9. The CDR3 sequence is CASRIPGQKNYGYTF. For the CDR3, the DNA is TGTGCCAGTAGGATCCCGGGACAGAAGAACTATGGCTACACCTTC.

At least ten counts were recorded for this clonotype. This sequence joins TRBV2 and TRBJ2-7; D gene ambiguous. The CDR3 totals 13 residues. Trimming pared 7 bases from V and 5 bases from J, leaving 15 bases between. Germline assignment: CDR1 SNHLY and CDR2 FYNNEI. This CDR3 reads CASTDHPLHEQYV. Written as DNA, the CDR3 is TGTGCCAGCACCGACCACCCGCTCCACGAGCAGTACGTC.